This TCR beta chain is drawn from a study of blood T cell repertoires in COVID-19. Assay: immunoSEQ multiplex PCR; the TCRdb copy retains only in-frame clones and omits some. The repertoire holds 150,000 or so clones, with more than 70% as singletons. V lost 6 bases, J lost 5 bases, and 5 bases stayed unmatched. This CDR3 is 16 amino acids long. Per germline, CDR1 SGHRS and CDR2 YFSETQ. Assignment of participants to cohorts was predicated upon participant-reported clinical history. A few counts support this clone. The chain uses TRBV5-1 and TRBJ2-2; 15 nucleotides line up with TRBD2. This receptor was identified in a woman in her fifties or sixties in a cohort exposed to, infected with or recovered from COVID-19 (not recorded which). The sample was PBMCs or T cells enriched from blood (not recorded which). CDR3 DNA sequence: TGCGCCAGCAAACGGGGACTAGCGGGAGGAACCGGGGAGCTGTTTTTT. This codes for CASKRGLAGGTGELFF.